These T cell receptor beta chains were read from a single sample in a study of T cell repertoires in cytomegalovirus infection. In TCRdb, the reads were re-called with MiXCR into one record per CDR3 protein. In the table there are fewer than 650,000 distinct CDR3 sequences, approximately 40% of which are singletons. Their target antigens are unknown. Specimen: cultured PBMCs, collected from culture after CMV antigen stimulation. The receptor set was obtained from a human donor in good health (CMV status not recorded). Some clones in this sample may be carry-over from other donors' samples. CDR3s include the opening cysteine and the closing phenylalanine or tryptophan.

V	J	CDR3
TRBV27	TRBJ2-1	CASSLSNEQFF
TRBV5-5	TRBJ2-2	CASTFSTSRGGELFF
TRBV7-2	TRBJ1-3	CASSLGWSGGNTIYF
TRBV28	TRBJ1-1	CASSSRTGGRSEAFF
TRBV7-9	TRBJ2-4	CASSSPSGRKNIQYF
TRBV7-6	TRBJ1-3	CASSSVPGPPGNTIYF
TRBV5-1	TRBJ1-1	CASSPILSPETEAFF
TRBV7-8	TRBJ2-7	CASSLLKRDPYEQYF
TRBV7-9	TRBJ2-7	CASSPRDRTGYEQYF
TRBV20-1	TRBJ2-7	CSARVLLPTAYEQYF
TRBV6-1	TRBJ2-5	CASGEETQYF
TRBV15	TRBJ1-5	CATSRDPGGSQPQHF
TRBV7-2	TRBJ2-5	CASSASGAQETQYF
TRBV20-1	TRBJ2-3	CSARATSGSTDTQYF
TRBV4-1	TRBJ2-7	CASSQGLGTRYEQYF
TRBV7-2	TRBJ2-5	CASSYNGGTETQYF
TRBV3-1	TRBJ1-1	CASSPRGREEAFF
TRBV7-2	TRBJ1-1	CASSLVRVNTEAFF
TRBV28	TRBJ2-2	CAYGYTGELFF
TRBV18	TRBJ1-4	CASSPPGHSNEKLFF
TRBV6-2/TRBV6-3	TRBJ1-2	CASSRQGPNYGYTF
TRBV11-1	TRBJ1-1	CASSLRDRGVETEAFF
TRBV7-2	TRBJ1-5	CASSLIQGAREPQHF
TRBV7-2	TRBJ2-7	CASSWRQGAYEQYF
TRBV7-2	TRBJ1-5	CASSLVGQGTFNQPQHF
TRBV2	TRBJ2-3	CASSDQVTDTQYF
TRBV7-2	TRBJ2-3	CASSGDGTDTQYF
TRBV7-2	TRBJ1-2	CASSSGQGNYGYTF
TRBV5-4	TRBJ2-1	CASSASGTLYNEQFF
TRBV6-5	TRBJ2-7	CASGAGYEQYF
TRBV28	TRBJ2-7	CASSSSLGQSYEQYF
TRBV7-9	TRBJ2-5	CASSPLPRGGQETQYF
TRBV7-2	TRBJ2-7	CASSRTGVPYILEQYF
TRBV5-1	TRBJ2-7	CASSSWSSISSSYEQYF